This T cell receptor beta chain appears in the sequencing data of a study of CD8 T cells in ankylosing spondylitis. Study outcomes and limitations: There was a TCR beta motif, made of several highly homologous variants, that appeared characteristic of ankylosing spondylitis blood. In synovial fluid and blood from reactive arthritis, some motif variants were previously reported. A CD8+ phenotype characterized the disease-linked clones, which were relatively rare in peripheral blood.

The J segment lost 4 bases and the V segment lost 0 bases, leaving 0 bases of the junction unmatched. CDR3 length equals 14 residues. Germline-derived CDR1 and CDR2 are MNHEY and SVGEGT. The TCR beta libraries were generated through quantitative 5'-RACE incorporating molecular barcodes. In TCRdb, the 5' RACE reads were re-called with MiXCR into one record per CDR3 protein. In the table there are 220,000 or so distinct CDR3 sequences, around 17% of which are singletons. A word on this clonotype: Antigen unknown.

This TCR came from a male donor with ankylosing spondylitis. The chain carries TRBV6-2 or TRBV6-3 and TRBJ2-7, with TRBD2 matching 10 bases. Sequencing was carried out using blood, either unsorted or a sorted T cell fraction (not recorded which). The chain's CDR3 is CASSYSSGGYEQYF. CDR3 DNA: TGTGCCAGCAGTTACTCTAGCGGGGGGTACGAGCAGTACTTC.